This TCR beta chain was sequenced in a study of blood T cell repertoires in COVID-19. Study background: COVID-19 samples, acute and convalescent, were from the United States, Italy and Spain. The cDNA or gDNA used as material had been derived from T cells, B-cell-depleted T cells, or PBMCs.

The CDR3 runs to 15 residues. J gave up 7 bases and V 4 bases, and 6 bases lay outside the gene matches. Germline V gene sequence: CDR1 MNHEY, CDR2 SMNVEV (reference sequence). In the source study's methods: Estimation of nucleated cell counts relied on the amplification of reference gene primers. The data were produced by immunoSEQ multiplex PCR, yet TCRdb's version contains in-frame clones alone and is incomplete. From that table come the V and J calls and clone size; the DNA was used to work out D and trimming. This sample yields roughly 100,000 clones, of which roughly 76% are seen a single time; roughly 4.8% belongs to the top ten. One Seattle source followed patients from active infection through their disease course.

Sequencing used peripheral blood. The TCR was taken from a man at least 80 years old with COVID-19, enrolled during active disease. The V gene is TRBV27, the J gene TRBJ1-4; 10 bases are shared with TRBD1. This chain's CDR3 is CASSSGQGGSEKLFF. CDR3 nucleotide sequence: TGTGCCAGCAGTTCAGGACAGGGGGGGAGTGAAAAACTGTTTTTT.